This T cell receptor beta chain was obtained from a study of identical twins. Study-level results: Insertion counts were lower in abundant cord blood beta clonotypes, a trend that memory repertoires did not show.

Germline values: CDR1 LGHDT, CDR2 YNNKEL (reference sequence). The CDR3 runs to 18 residues. V trimming: 2 bases; J trimming: 2 bases; junction bases outside the gene matches: 10. MiXCR was run by TCRdb on the 5' RACE reads, yielding one entry per CDR3 protein. The table records some 330,000 distinct CDR3 sequences, roughly 10% of them present only once. In its sample, this clonotype was seen a few times. Its antigen is as yet unknown. The TCR originated in a woman in her forties or fifties in good health. Source material: naive T cells sorted from blood. This sequence joins TRBV3-1 and TRBJ2-1; 9 nucleotides match TRBD1. DNA of the CDR3: TGTGCCAGCAGCCAAAACCTAGGGGGGACAGGGACCTACAATGAGCAGTTCTTC. Translating gives CASSQNLGGTGTYNEQFF.